Shown below are 14 T cell receptor beta chains from a single sample sequenced in a study of beta chain features in type 1 diabetes. Every bit of the isolated RNA underwent reverse transcription, so sequencing read expressed TCRB transcripts. The assay was immunoSEQ multiplex PCR, and TCRdb's table has in-frame clones only and misses some. Among around 360,000 clones listed, around an eighth were seen once. The antigens of these receptors remain unknown. Study-wide results and caveats: There was a moderate but significant shortening of TCRB CDR3s in all four CD4+ subsets of Type 1 diabetes patients.

The sample was naive CD4+ T cells from blood. These receptors were taken from a woman aged 18-29 years with type 1 diabetes.

This clone was counted only a few times. The rearrangement uses TRBV7-9 and TRBJ1-1, with D tentatively TRBD1 (5 bases). Per germline, CDR1 SEHNR and CDR2 FQNEAQ (reference sequence). The length of the CDR3 is 14 residues. With 5 bases removed from V and 4 bases from J, the gap between germline ends came to 14 bases. The CDR3 sequence: CASSRQGKATEAFF. As DNA, the CDR3 is TGTGCCAGCAGCCGGCAGGGTAAGGCCACTGAAGCTTTCTTT.

This clone came up a few times. The chain combines TRBV4-2 with TRBJ2-7; D possibly corresponds to TRBD2 (6 bases). Germline values: CDR1 LGHNA, CDR2 YNFKEQ. The CDR3 is 17 amino acids. Trimming pared 0 bases from V and 2 bases from J, leaving 17 bases between. CDR3 loop: CASSQDVGGHGPYEQYF. CDR3 DNA: TGTGCCAGCAGCCAAGATGTTGGAGGGCACGGACCCTACGAGCAGTACTTC.

This chain links TRBV11-2 with TRBJ1-1; tentative D call: TRBD1 (6 bases). V lost 5 bases to trimming and J lost 8 bases, with 15 bases between them. This CDR3 spans 13 amino acids. Looked up from germline, CDR1 is SGHAT and CDR2 is FQNNGV. CDR3 region: CASSPSGGREAFF. The CDR3 bases are TGTGCCAGCAGCCCGTCGGGGGGGCGGGAAGCTTTCTTT.

This clone was seen a few times. This sequence joins TRBV29-1 and TRBJ2-7; D gene unclear. Between the trimmed V and J ends, which lost 5 bases and 3 bases, there was a span of 2 bases. Germline lookup yields CDR1 SQVTM and CDR2 ANQGSEA. The CDR3 is 9 residues long. This CDR3 reads CSVRYEQYF. DNA of the CDR3: TGCAGCGTTCGCTACGAGCAGTACTTC.

There are a few counts of this clone. The rearrangement links TRBV21-1 to TRBJ1-5; TRBD1, the D gene given by the table, was not confirmed from the DNA. TRBV21-1 is a pseudogene. The CDR3 contains 17 residues. CDR3 DNA sequence: TGTGCCACTGGGGACAGGGCGGTGTTTAGGGGCAATCAGCCCCAGCATTTT. Translated: CATGDRAVFRGNQPQHF.

The rearrangement uses TRBV15 and TRBJ2-1; 9 bases map to TRBD1. V gave up 4 bases and J gave up 2 bases; unmatched junction bases: 9. Germline V lookup: CDR1 LNHNV, CDR2 YYDKDF (reference sequence). The CDR3 extends over 17 amino acids. CDR3: CATSTGQGAVAYNEQFF. DNA for the CDR3: TGTGCCACCAGCACGGGACAGGGTGCCGTCGCCTACAATGAGCAGTTCTTC.

This clone has only a few counts. The chain uses TRBV23-1 and TRBJ2-4, with D uncertain. Being an ORF, TRBV23-1 has a function that is uncertain. V gave up 0 bases and J gave up 0 bases, with 6 bases separating them. This CDR3 is built from 15 residues. The CDR3 DNA follows: TGCGCCAGCAGTCAATCGGCCGTAGCCAAAAACATTCAGTACTTC. Translation gives CASSQSAVAKNIQYF.

The table lists this clone with a few counts. The chain combines TRBV20-1 with TRBJ2-3; perhaps TRBD2 as D (5 bases). The germline gives CDR1 DFQATT, CDR2 SNEGSKA (reference sequence). This CDR3 has 11 residues. V was pared by 6 bases and J by 4 bases, with 8 bases between. The CDR3 DNA sequence: TGCAGTGCAATAGCGCCAGATACGCAGTATTTT. It specifies CSAIAPDTQYF.

This rearrangement joins TRBV9 to TRBJ1-2, with 7 bases matching TRBD1. Germline loops: CDR1 SGDLS, CDR2 YYNGEE. V was pared by 3 bases and J by 4 bases, with 9 bases of the junction left unmatched. The CDR3 has 15 amino acids. This CDR3 is CASSAEPGQSYGYTF. The DNA for the CDR3 is TGTGCCAGCAGCGCAGAACCGGGACAGAGCTATGGCTACACCTTC.

J is TRBJ2-4 and V is TRBV14; D is possibly TRBD1 (6 bases). Per the germline V gene, CDR1 is SGHDN and CDR2 is FVKESK. Trimming cost V 0 bases and J 7 bases, with 16 bases left between them. This CDR3 spans 16 amino acids. The CDR3 DNA reads as TGTGCCAGCAGCCAAGATCTCGGGCAGGGGAATAACATTCAGTACTTC. It translates to CASSQDLGQGNNIQYF.

The chain couples TRBV19 to TRBJ2-7; tentatively, D is TRBD1 (5 bases). The ends were cut back, 0 bases at V and 4 bases at J, with 16 bases in the middle. CDR1 is LNHDA, CDR2 SQIVND, per germline (reference sequence). This CDR3 contains 16 residues. The CDR3 is CASSIDSSRAYYEQYF. The CDR3 region has the DNA TGTGCCAGTAGTATAGATTCCTCCAGGGCGTATTACGAGCAGTACTTC. The variable domain in full, with the rest retrieved from reference TRBV19 and TRBJ2-7, is DGGITQSPKYLFRKEGQNVTLSCEQNLNHDAMYWYRQDPGQGLRLIYYSQIVNDFQKGDIAEGYSVSREKKESFPLTVTSAQKNPTAFYLCASSIDSSRAYYEQYFGPGTRLTVT.

This clone occurred a few times. For the CDR3, the DNA is TGTGCCAGCAGCCGGATTCGGGACGAGCAGTACTTC. Translating gives CASSRIRDEQYF. The rearrangement uses TRBV14 and TRBJ2-7; D ambiguous. With 4 bases removed from V and 5 bases from J, the gap between germline ends came to 9 bases. The CDR3 is 12 amino acids. The germline gives CDR1 SGHDN, CDR2 FVKESK.

The chain couples TRBV30 to TRBJ2-5; D remains ambiguous. In germline, CDR1 is GTSNPN, CDR2 SVGIG (reference sequence). The V gene lost 2 bases and the J gene lost 5 bases, with 9 bases spanning the gap. This CDR3 has 12 amino acids. In nucleotides, the CDR3 is TGTGCCTGGAGTTTGGTCCGGGAGACCCAGTACTTC. Translated: CAWSLVRETQYF.

This clone was observed a few times. CDR3 bases: TGCGCCAGCAGCCTTGAAACAGGGCGGGAGTACTTC. Translating it yields CASSLETGREYF. V is TRBV5-1 and J is TRBJ2-4, with TRBD1 as a possible D gene (6 bases). This CDR3 has 12 amino acids. Trimming removed 4 bases from V and 14 bases from J, with 16 bases in between. Germline CDR1 is SGHRS and CDR2 is YFSETQ.